The 22 T cell receptor beta chains below were found in one sample sequenced in a study of T cells in Graves' hyperthyroidism and ophthalmopathy (dated by TCRdb to about 2019). The protocol used for the library was multiplex PCR. The reads were generated on an Illumina HiSeq 2000. The TCR beta CDR3 regions were amplified from RNA transcripts. The TCR CDR3 was subjected to a first round of RT-PCR using the HTBI primer set and the Qiagen OneStep RT-PCR kit. TCRdb trimmed public reads at Q25 via fastp, called clones via MiXCR and kept in-frame beta chains. Records with the same CDR3 protein are collapsed into one entry carrying the most frequent genes and DNA. The sample table lists around 720,000 distinct CDR3 sequences, roughly a third of them with a count of one. The ten largest account for less than 35% of the sample. Material for sequencing was blood. Source of these receptors: a woman aged 40 to 49 with Graves' hyperthyroidism.

In the case of this clonotype: A read error may explain this, as a much larger clone is one base away. The J gene is TRBJ2-7, the V gene TRBV7-2, with 8 nucleotides matching TRBD1. The trim removed 5 bases at V and 5 bases at J, leaving 11 bases unmatched. CDR1 SGHTA and CDR2 FQGNSA come from the germline V gene. The CDR3 spans 15 residues. The CDR3 DNA sequence: TGTGCCAGCAGCCCTTACGGACAGGGACCCCACGAGCAGTACTTC. This encodes CASSPYGQGPHEQYF. Drawing the rest from reference TRBV7-2 and TRBJ2-7, the complete variable domain is GAGVSQSPSNKVTEKGKDVELRCDPISGHTALYWYRQSLGQGLEFLIYFQGNSAPDKSGLPSDRFSAERTGGSVSTLTIQRTQQEDSAVYLCASSPYGQGPHEQYFGPGTRLTVT.

This clonotype was counted between two and nine times. The V gene is TRBV3-1, the J gene TRBJ1-5, with D possibly being TRBD1 (5 bases). Deletions cut 4 bases from V and 5 bases from J, with 12 bases between. Per the germline V gene, CDR1 is LGHDT and CDR2 is YNNKEL (reference sequence). CDR3 length equals 14 residues. The CDR3 is CASSLGLGDQPQHF. The CDR3 DNA reads TGTGCCAGCAGCCTGGGGCTCGGCGATCAGCCCCAGCATTTT. The full variable domain, completed using reference TRBV3-1 and TRBJ1-5, is DTAVSQTPKYLVTQMGNDKSIKCEQNLGHDTMYWYKQDSKKFLKIMFSYNNKELIINETVPNRFSPKSPDKAHLNLHINSLELGDSAVYFCASSLGLGDQPQHFGDGTRLSIL.

This clonotype was detected a few times. V gene TRBV4-3 combines with J gene TRBJ1-1; possibly TRBD1 for D (5 bases). There are 16 residues in the CDR3. Germline CDR1 LGHNA, CDR2 YSLEER. Trimming stripped 0 bases from V and 4 bases from J, with 15 bases between. Here the CDR3 reads CASSQDPQGPGTEAFF. The DNA of the CDR3 is TGCGCCAGCAGCCAAGATCCTCAGGGCCCGGGCACTGAAGCTTTCTTT.

This chain joins TRBV10-3 and TRBJ1-2; D gene ambiguous. V was trimmed by 10 bases and J by 3 bases, leaving 18 bases between them. Germline loops: CDR1 ENHRY, CDR2 SYGVKD. The CDR3 spans 14 residues. CDR3 amino acids: CASRQGPRDYGYTF. CDR3 bases: TGTGCCAGCAGACAAGGGCCCAGAGACTATGGCTACACCTTC.

The chain joins TRBV25-1 to TRBJ1-5; no definite D call. Germline V lookup: CDR1 MGHDK, CDR2 SYGVNS. The CDR3 extends over 14 amino acids. Trimming took 6 bases from V and 5 from J, leaving 14 bases between them. CDR3 loop: CASRMEGIYQPQHF. CDR3 in DNA: TGTGCCAGCAGGATGGAGGGCATATATCAGCCCCAGCATTTT.

This clonotype was found many times. The chain carries TRBV7-2 and TRBJ2-5; TRBD1 matches 9 bases. V lost 4 bases, J lost 4 bases, and 7 bases stayed unmatched. Germline CDR1 and CDR2: SGHTA and FQGNSA. CDR3 size: 15 residues. The CDR3 coding sequence is TGTGCCAGCAGCTCCCGGGACAGGGTCCGAGAGACCCAGTACTTC. Protein: CASSSRDRVRETQYF.

This clonotype was found many times. The chain employs TRBV19 and TRBJ1-1; D uncertain. CDR3 length equals 15 residues. Trimming cost V 10 bases and J 1 base, with 19 bases left between them. Germline-derived CDR1 and CDR2 are LNHDA and SQIVND (reference sequence). The CDR3 spells CATAPLDGRNTEAFF. Here the CDR3 DNA reads TGTGCCACCGCTCCCCTCGACGGGAGGAACACTGAAGCTTTCTTT.

The chain couples TRBV6-5 to TRBJ2-5, with a possible D match to TRBD1 (5 bases). Germline V gene sequence: CDR1 MNHEY, CDR2 SVGAGI. Trimming stripped 3 bases from V and 5 bases from J, with 13 bases between. There are 14 residues in the CDR3. Here the CDR3 DNA reads TGTGCCAGCAGTTATCGCAGGGTTCTGGAGACCCAGTACTTC. It encodes CASSYRRVLETQYF.

This clonotype was seen many times. The chain carries TRBV7-9 and TRBJ1-2, with D possibly TRBD1 on 6 matching bases. Trimming removed 5 bases at V and 2 bases at J, with 15 bases between. Germline V gene sequence: CDR1 SEHNR, CDR2 FQNEAQ (reference sequence). CDR3 length equals 15 residues. The DNA of the CDR3 is TGTGCCAGCAGCCTCGGGGGCGAGGGAAACTATGGCTACACCTTC. Translation gives CASSLGGEGNYGYTF.

As DNA, the CDR3 is TGTGCCAGCAGTCCGGTGAGCAATGAGACCCAGTACTTC. Its translation is CASSPVSNETQYF. This chain joins TRBV7-2 and TRBJ2-5, with D unresolved. The germline V gene encodes CDR1 SGHTA and CDR2 FQGNSA. The CDR3 runs 13 residues. V was cut by 6 bases and J by 5 bases, with 13 bases left in between.

On this clonotype: A much larger clone is a single base away; this may be a read error. The rearrangement joins TRBV2 to TRBJ1-2, with D uncertain. The CDR3 spans 13 residues. Trimming removed 8 bases from V and 4 bases from J, with 14 bases in between. Germline CDR1 is SNHLY and CDR2 is FYNNEI. CDR3 amino acids: CASYPIDTYGYTF. The CDR3, as DNA: TGTGCCAGCTACCCGATCGATACCTATGGCTACACCTTC.

The rearrangement links TRBV6-6 to TRBJ2-7; 9 nucleotides match TRBD1. The CDR3 runs to 15 residues. Germline V gene lookup returns CDR1 MNHNY and CDR2 SVGAGI (reference sequence). Trimming removed 4 bases from V and 6 bases from J; junction bases left unmatched: 10. The CDR3 nucleotides are TGTGCCAGCAGTTCCCTCGGGACAGGGCAAGGCGAGCAGTACTTC. This codes for CASSSLGTGQGEQYF.

Note on this clonotype: Relative to the germline gene, one junction end is altered; a read error may explain this. The chain is built from TRBV12-3 or TRBV12-4 and TRBJ1-1; D unclear. The CDR3 has 14 residues. CDR3 sequence reads: CASSLRQRNSEAFF. The CDR3 DNA follows: TGTGCCAGCAGTTTAAGGCAGAGGAACAGTGAAGCTTTCTTT.

The V and J genes are TRBV6-6 and TRBJ1-2, with TRBD1 as a possible D gene (6 bases). CDR3 length: 13 amino acids. Germline V gene data show CDR1 as MNHNY and CDR2 as SVGAGI (reference sequence). V lost 6 bases and J 6 bases, leaving 14 bases between the germline ends. The CDR3 here is CASSSGTTNGYTF. The CDR3 DNA sequence: TGTGCCAGCAGCTCCGGGACAACTAATGGCTACACCTTC.

This clonotype was seen many times. This sequence joins TRBV20-1 and TRBJ2-5; D gene unclear. The length of the CDR3 is 14 residues. Germline CDR1 reads DFQATT; CDR2 reads SNEGSKA (reference sequence). V was shortened by 0 bases and J by 7 bases, with 15 bases between the two germline ends. For the CDR3, the DNA is TGCAGTGCTAGAGACTGGACGGGCGAAAGGACCCAGTACTTC. Its translation is CSARDWTGERTQYF.

This clonotype showed up just a few times. It may be a read error: a sequence one base away is much more abundant. This rearrangement joins TRBV12-3 or TRBV12-4 to TRBJ1-3; a weak D match, TRBD1 (6 bases). This CDR3 region has 16 residues. CDR3 sequence (DNA): TGTGCCAGCAGCCCGGACAGCGCCATTAGTGGAAACACCATGTATTTT. It yields the protein CASSPDSAISGNTMYF.

This clonotype has a handful of counts. The rearrangement uses TRBV7-2 and TRBJ2-7; 10 nucleotides line up with TRBD1. Near its end, the DNA agrees better with TRBJ2-1, so the J call may be wrong. Germline CDR1 SGHTA, CDR2 FQGNSA. CDR3 length equals 14 residues. In DNA, the CDR3 is TGTGCCAGCAGCAACCGGGACAGGGGCAATGAGCAGTTCTTC. Encoded protein: CASSNRDRGNEQFF.

At least ten counts were recorded for this clonotype. The rearrangement uses TRBV20-1 and TRBJ1-4, with a possible D match to TRBD1 (5 bases). The germline V gene has CDR1 DFQATT and CDR2 SNEGSKA (reference sequence). V lost 4 bases and J 8 bases, leaving 20 bases between the germline ends. There are 15 residues in the CDR3. This CDR3 reads CSAIEGRVGTEKLFF. CDR3 coding DNA: TGCAGTGCTATAGAAGGACGCGTCGGGACGGAAAAACTGTTTTTT.

There are many counts of this clonotype. The genes are TRBV12-3 or TRBV12-4 and TRBJ1-5; 10 bases are shared with TRBD1. With 6 bases clipped from V and 2 bases from J, the junction kept 4 bases outside the gene matches. The CDR3 extends over 15 amino acids. In DNA, the CDR3 is TGTGCCAGCAGCACGGGGACAGGGGGCAATCAGCCCCAGCATTTT. This translates into CASSTGTGGNQPQHF.

The chain combines TRBV25-1 with TRBJ1-2; 7 bases are shared with TRBD1. Unmatched junction bases numbered 6, after V lost 5 bases and J lost 3 bases. The CDR3 is 14 amino acids. The germline V gene has CDR1 MGHDK and CDR2 SYGVNS. The CDR3 DNA sequence: TGTGCCAGCAGTTACTGCGGACAGGACTATGGCTACACCTTC. Protein product: CASSYCGQDYGYTF.

To note about this clonotype: The junction does not match germline at one end; this may be a read error. The chain couples TRBV7-9 to TRBJ2-7, with D tentatively TRBD1 or TRBD2 (7 bases each). The V gene's germline CDR1 is SEHNR and CDR2 FQNEAQ (reference sequence). The CDR3 sequence is 19 residues long. CDR3 in amino acids: CASSVKHTQQGRAFYEQYF. The CDR3 DNA follows: TGTGCTAGCAGCGTAAAACACACTCAACAGGGGAGGGCTTTCTACGAGCAGTACTTC.

This clonotype was found many times. J is TRBJ2-5 and V is TRBV7-2; 15 positions agree with TRBD2. With 4 bases clipped from V and 4 bases from J, the junction kept 4 bases outside the gene matches. The CDR3 consists of 16 residues. Germline V gene sequence: CDR1 SGHTA, CDR2 FQGNSA. The CDR3 DNA is TGTGCCAGCAGCTGGACTAGCGGGGGGGCCGTAGAGACCCAGTACTTC. Translation: CASSWTSGGAVETQYF.